This T cell receptor (beta chain) stems from a study of OX40 agonist ivuxolimab in advanced cancers. In the study overall: Ivuxolimab was administered intravenously to patients at 0.01 to 10 mg/kg every 2 weeks. A male proportion of about 80% was recorded, with mean age around 55 years and range roughly 23 to 90.

The assay was immunoSEQ multiplex PCR, and TCRdb's table has in-frame clones only and misses some. Among some 90,000 clones listed, around nine tenths were seen once. This clone was detected once. The CDR3 is 13 amino acids. Germline loops: CDR1 MNHNS, CDR2 SASEGT. After removal of 6 bases from V and 7 bases from J, the junction contained 2 bases not matched to a gene. The specimen comprised CD4+ or CD8+ T cells sorted from blood, sampled in a trial of the OX40 agonist ivuxolimab. The chain recombines TRBV6-1 with TRBJ2-1; 11 bases align to TRBD2. The receptor's source is an adult with an advanced solid tumor such as melanoma, head and neck, liver or kidney cancer. CDR3 protein: CASSLAGGNEQFF. The CDR3 nucleotides read TGTGCCAGCAGCTTAGCGGGAGGGAATGAGCAGTTCTTC.